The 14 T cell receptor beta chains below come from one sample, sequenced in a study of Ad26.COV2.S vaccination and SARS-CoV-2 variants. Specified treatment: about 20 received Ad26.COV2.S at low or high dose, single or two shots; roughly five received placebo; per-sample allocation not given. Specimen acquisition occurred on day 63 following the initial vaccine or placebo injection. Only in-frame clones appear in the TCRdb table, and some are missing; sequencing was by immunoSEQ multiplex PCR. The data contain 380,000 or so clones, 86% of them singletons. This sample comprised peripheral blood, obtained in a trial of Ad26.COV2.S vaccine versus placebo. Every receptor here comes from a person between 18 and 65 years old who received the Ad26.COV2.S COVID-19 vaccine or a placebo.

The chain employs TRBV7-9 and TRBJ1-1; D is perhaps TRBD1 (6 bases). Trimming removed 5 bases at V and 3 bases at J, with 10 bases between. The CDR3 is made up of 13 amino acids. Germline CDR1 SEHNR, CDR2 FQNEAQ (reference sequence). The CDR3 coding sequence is TGTGCCAGCAGCCCCGAGGGGGACACTGAAGCTTTCTTT. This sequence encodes CASSPEGDTEAFF. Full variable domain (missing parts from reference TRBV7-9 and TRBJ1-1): DTGVSQNPRHKITKRGQNVTFRCDPISEHNRLYWYRQTLGQGPEFLTYFQNEAQLEKSRLLSDRFSAERPKGSFSTLEIQRTEQGDSAMYLCASSPEGDTEAFFGQGTRLTVV.

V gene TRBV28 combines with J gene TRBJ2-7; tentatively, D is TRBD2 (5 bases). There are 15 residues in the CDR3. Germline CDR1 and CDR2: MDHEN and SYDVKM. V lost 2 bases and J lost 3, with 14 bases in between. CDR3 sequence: CASSLDPTGVYEQYF. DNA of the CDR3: TGTGCCAGCAGTTTAGACCCAACCGGGGTCTACGAGCAGTACTTC.

The CDR3 nucleotides are TGTGCCTGGCTAGGCCGGGACAGTAACTATGGCTACACCTTC. Residues: CAWLGRDSNYGYTF. The chain recombines TRBV30 with TRBJ1-2; 7 bases are shared with TRBD1. CDR1 GTSNPN and CDR2 SVGIG come from the germline V gene (reference sequence). With V trimmed by 5 bases and J by 1 base, 7 bases remained unmatched. This CDR3 has 14 residues.

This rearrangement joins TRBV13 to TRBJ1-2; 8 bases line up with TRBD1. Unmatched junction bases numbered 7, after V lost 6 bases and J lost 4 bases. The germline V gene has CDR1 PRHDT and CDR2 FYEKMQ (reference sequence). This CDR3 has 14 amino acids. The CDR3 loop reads CASRSRGLGYGYTF. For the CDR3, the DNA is TGTGCCAGCAGGTCCAGGGGGCTGGGCTATGGCTACACCTTC.

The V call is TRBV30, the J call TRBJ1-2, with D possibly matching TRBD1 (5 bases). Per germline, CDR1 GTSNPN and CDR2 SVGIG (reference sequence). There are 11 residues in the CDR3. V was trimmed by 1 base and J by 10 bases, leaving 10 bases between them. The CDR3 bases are TGTGCCTGGAGTGGGGGGGGTGACTACACCTTC. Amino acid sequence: CAWSGGGDYTF. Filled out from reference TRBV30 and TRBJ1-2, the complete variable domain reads SQTIHQWPATLVQPVGSPLSLECTVEGTSNPNLYWYRQAAGRGLQLLFYSVGIGQISSEVPQNLSASRPQDRQFILSSKKLLLSDSGFYLCAWSGGGDYTFGSGTRLTVV.

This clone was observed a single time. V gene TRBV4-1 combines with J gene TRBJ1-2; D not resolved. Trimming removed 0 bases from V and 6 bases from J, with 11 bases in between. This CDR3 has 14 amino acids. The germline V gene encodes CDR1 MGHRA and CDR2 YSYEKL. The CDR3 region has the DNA TGCGCCAGCAGCCAAGACTCGGCCCCCAATGGCTACACCTTC. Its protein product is CASSQDSAPNGYTF.

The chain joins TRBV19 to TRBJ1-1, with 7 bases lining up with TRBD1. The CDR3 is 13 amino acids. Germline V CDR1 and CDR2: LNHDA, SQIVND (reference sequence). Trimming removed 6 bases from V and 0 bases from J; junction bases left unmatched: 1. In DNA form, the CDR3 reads TGTGCCAGTAGGACAGGGCTGAACACTGAAGCTTTCTTT. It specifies CASRTGLNTEAFF.

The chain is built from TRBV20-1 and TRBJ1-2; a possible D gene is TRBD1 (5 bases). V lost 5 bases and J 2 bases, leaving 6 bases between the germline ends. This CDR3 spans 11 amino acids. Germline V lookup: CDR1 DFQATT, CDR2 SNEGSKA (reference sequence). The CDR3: CSAWGNYGYTF. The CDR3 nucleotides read TGCAGTGCTTGGGGGAACTATGGCTACACCTTC.

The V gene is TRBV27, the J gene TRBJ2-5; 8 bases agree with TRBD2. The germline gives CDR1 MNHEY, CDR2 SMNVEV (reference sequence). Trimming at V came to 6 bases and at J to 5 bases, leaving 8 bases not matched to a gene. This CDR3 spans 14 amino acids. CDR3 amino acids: CASSPGGASETQYF. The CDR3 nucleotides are TGTGCCAGCAGCCCCGGGGGGGCGAGCGAGACCCAGTACTTC.

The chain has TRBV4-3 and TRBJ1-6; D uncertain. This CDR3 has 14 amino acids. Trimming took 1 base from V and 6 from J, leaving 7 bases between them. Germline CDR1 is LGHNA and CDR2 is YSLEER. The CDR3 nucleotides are TGCGCCAGCAGCCAAGTAAGGAGTAATTCACCCCTCCACTTT. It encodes CASSQVRSNSPLHF.

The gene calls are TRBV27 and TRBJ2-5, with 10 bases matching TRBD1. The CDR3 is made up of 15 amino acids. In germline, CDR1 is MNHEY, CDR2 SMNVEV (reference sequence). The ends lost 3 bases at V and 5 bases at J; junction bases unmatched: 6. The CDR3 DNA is TGTGCCAGCAGTTTCGACAGGGGGCGCGGTGAGACCCAGTACTTC. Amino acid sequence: CASSFDRGRGETQYF.

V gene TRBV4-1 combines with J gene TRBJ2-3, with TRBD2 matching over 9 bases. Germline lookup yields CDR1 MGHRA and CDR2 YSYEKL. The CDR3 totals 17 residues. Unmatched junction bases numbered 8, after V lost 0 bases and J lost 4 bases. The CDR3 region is CASSQDIGGGAADTQYF. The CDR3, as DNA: TGCGCCAGCAGCCAAGATATCGGCGGGGGGGCCGCAGATACGCAGTATTTT.

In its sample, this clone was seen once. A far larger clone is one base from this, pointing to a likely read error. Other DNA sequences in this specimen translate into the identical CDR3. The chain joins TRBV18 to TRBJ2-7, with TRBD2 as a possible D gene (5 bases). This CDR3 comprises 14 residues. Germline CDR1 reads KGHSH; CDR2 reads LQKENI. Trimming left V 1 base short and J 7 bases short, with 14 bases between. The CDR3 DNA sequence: TGTGCCAGCTCACCACGGGAGTGGGGTTATGAGCAGTACTTC. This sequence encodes CASSPREWGYEQYF.

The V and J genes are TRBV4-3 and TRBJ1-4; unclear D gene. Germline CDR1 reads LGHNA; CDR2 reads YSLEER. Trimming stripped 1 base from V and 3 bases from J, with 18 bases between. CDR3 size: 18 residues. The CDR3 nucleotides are TGCGCCAGCAGCCAAGCCGGGATCAACGGCGTGCCTAATGAAAAACTGTTTTTT. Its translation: CASSQAGINGVPNEKLFF.